This passage covers 31 T cell receptor beta chains from one sample sequenced in a study of OX40 agonist ivuxolimab in advanced cancers. Profiled with immunoSEQ multiplex PCR; TCRdb holds only in-frame clones, not every one. The sample holds about 86,000 clones; roughly nine tenths are singletons and the top ten take 8.7%. The starting material was CD4+ or CD8+ T cells sorted from blood, obtained in a trial of the OX40 agonist ivuxolimab. The origin of the receptors is an adult with an advanced solid tumor such as melanoma, head and neck, liver or kidney cancer.

This clone turned up a few times. This chain links TRBV15 with TRBJ2-7; D call uncertain. The CDR3 loop spans 11 amino acids. Germline V gene data show CDR1 as LNHNV and CDR2 as YYDKDF (reference sequence). Trimming took 4 bases from V and 3 from J, leaving 4 bases between them. CDR3 sequence: CATSIGYEQYF. The CDR3 coding sequence is TGTGCCACCAGCATAGGCTACGAGCAGTACTTC.

This sequence joins TRBV27 and TRBJ2-3, with TRBD1 matching 8 bases. V shed 1 base, J shed 3 bases, and the junction held 0 bases outside the gene matches. Germline V gene sequence: CDR1 MNHEY, CDR2 SMNVEV (reference sequence). CDR3 length: 14 amino acids. This CDR3 is CASSLYRGTDTQYF. DNA of the CDR3: TGTGCCAGCAGTTTATACAGGGGGACAGATACGCAGTATTTT.

The V call is TRBV5-1, the J call TRBJ2-7; 9 positions match TRBD1. Looked up from germline, CDR1 is SGHRS and CDR2 is YFSETQ. After removal of 4 bases from V and 6 bases from J, the junction contained 5 bases not matched to a gene. CDR3 size: 13 residues. The chain's CDR3 is CASSGGQGGEQYF. CDR3 in DNA: TGCGCCAGCAGCGGGGGACAGGGAGGCGAGCAGTACTTC.

The rearrangement uses TRBV9 and TRBJ2-1; 12 nucleotides line up with TRBD1. CDR3 length: 15 residues. Looked up from germline, CDR1 is SGDLS and CDR2 is YYNGEE. J was trimmed by 7 bases and V by 5 bases; bases with no gene match: 7. The CDR3 DNA is TGTGCCAGCAGTATAGGGACAGGGGGCGGGAATGAGCAGTTCTTC. Protein sequence: CASSIGTGGGNEQFF.

V usage is TRBV27 and J usage is TRBJ1-1; no definite D call. The CDR3 length is 15 residues. Germline values: CDR1 MNHEY, CDR2 SMNVEV (reference sequence). The V and J ends lost 0 bases and 3 bases respectively, with 11 bases between them. The CDR3 is CASSLSPGGDTEAFF. Here the CDR3 DNA reads TGTGCCAGCAGTTTATCCCCAGGAGGAGACACTGAAGCTTTCTTT.

The chain uses TRBV7-8 and TRBJ1-3; D perhaps matches TRBD1 (5 bases). The germline gives CDR1 SGHVS, CDR2 FQNEAQ. Trimming shortened V by 10 bases and J by 0 bases, and 16 bases separated the two germline ends. CDR3 length: 15 residues. The CDR3 here is CAIGGAEVSGNTIYF. CDR3 DNA sequence: TGTGCCATCGGGGGTGCGGAGGTCTCTGGAAACACCATATATTTT.

The chain has TRBV10-1 and TRBJ2-2; 13 nucleotides agree with TRBD2. With V trimmed by 2 bases and J by 6 bases, 0 bases remained unmatched. Germline lookup yields CDR1 WNHNN and CDR2 SYGVQD (reference sequence). The length of the CDR3 is 15 residues. CDR3 loop: CASSETSGRAGELFF. The CDR3 coding sequence is TGCGCCAGCAGTGAGACTAGCGGGAGGGCCGGGGAGCTGTTTTTT.

The J gene is TRBJ2-7, the V gene TRBV5-4; TRBD2 matches at 7 bases. Germline-derived CDR1 and CDR2 are SGHNT and YYREEE (reference sequence). V was clipped by 0 bases and J by 2 bases; unmatched bases: 2. This CDR3 has 14 residues. CDR3 nucleotides: TGTGCCAGCAGCTTGGCTAGCGGAGCCTACGAGCAGTACTTC. Its translation is CASSLASGAYEQYF.

This rearrangement joins TRBV4-1 to TRBJ2-5; 9 bases agree with TRBD2. Germline V gene lookup returns CDR1 MGHRA and CDR2 YSYEKL. With 3 bases clipped from V and 5 bases from J, the junction kept 1 base outside the gene matches. The CDR3 is 13 residues long. CDR3 DNA sequence: TGCGCCAGCAGCCAGAGCGGGAGGGAGACCCAGTACTTC. Residues: CASSQSGRETQYF.

The V gene is TRBV27, the J gene TRBJ2-2; D remains ambiguous. Trimming removed 3 bases at V and 8 bases at J, with 13 bases between. In germline, CDR1 is MNHEY, CDR2 SMNVEV (reference sequence). The CDR3 spans 14 residues. The CDR3 reads CASSFGVREGELFF. CDR3 bases: TGTGCCAGCAGTTTCGGAGTAAGAGAGGGGGAGCTGTTTTTT.

The chain couples TRBV28 to TRBJ2-1; D may be TRBD1 (5 bases). From germline, CDR1 is MDHEN and CDR2 SYDVKM. V was shortened by 6 bases and J by 3 bases, with 12 bases between the two germline ends. The CDR3 extends over 14 amino acids. The CDR3 DNA follows: TGTGCCAGCAGCCTAGGGGCCAACTACAATGAGCAGTTCTTC. This codes for CASSLGANYNEQFF.

This chain uses TRBV5-1 with TRBJ2-4; TRBD1 matches at 9 bases. CDR1 is SGHRS and CDR2 is YFSETQ in the germline V gene. With 1 base clipped from V and 1 base from J, the junction kept 0 bases outside the gene matches. The CDR3 covers 15 residues. This CDR3 is CASSLTGGAKNIQYF. The CDR3 DNA reads as TGCGCCAGCAGCTTGACAGGGGGCGCCAAAAACATTCAGTACTTC.

The chain is built from TRBV6-6 and TRBJ2-7; no clear D. Trimming took 3 bases from V and 8 from J, leaving 11 bases between them. Looked up from germline, CDR1 is MNHNY and CDR2 is SVGAGI (reference sequence). The CDR3 runs to 12 residues. This CDR3 is CASSYFRDQQYF. The CDR3 DNA sequence: TGTGCCAGCAGTTATTTCAGAGATCAGCAGTACTTC.

The chain is built from TRBV13 and TRBJ2-1, with 9 bases that match TRBD1. Losses at the gene ends were 4 bases for V and 6 bases for J; bases not matched to a gene: 7. The germline gives CDR1 PRHDT, CDR2 FYEKMQ (reference sequence). The CDR3 totals 15 residues. Written as DNA, the CDR3 is TGTGCCAGCAGCTCGGGACAGGGATCAAGCAATGAGCAGTTCTTC. It encodes CASSSGQGSSNEQFF.

The chain links TRBV7-3 to TRBJ2-6, with TRBD1 as a possible D gene (5 bases). The germline V gene encodes CDR1 SGHTA and CDR2 FQGTGA. Trimming pared 1 base from V and 4 bases from J, leaving 11 bases between. This CDR3 region has 16 residues. The CDR3 DNA sequence: TGTGCCAGCAGCTTAATACATGGGGCCGGGGCCAACGTCCTGACTTTC. Translated: CASSLIHGAGANVLTF.

This clone was seen only once. The gene calls are TRBV19 and TRBJ2-7; no reliable D call. Germline lookup yields CDR1 LNHDA and CDR2 SQIVND (reference sequence). This CDR3 is built from 12 residues. Trimming took 3 bases from V and 7 from J, leaving 10 bases between them. In DNA form, the CDR3 reads TGTGCCAGTAGTATTCCTTCTTCGGAGCAGTACTTC. The encoded protein is CASSIPSSEQYF.

This clone was recorded a few times. V gene TRBV29-1 combines with J gene TRBJ2-7; D is undetermined. This CDR3 is 12 amino acids long. Germline V gives CDR1 SQVTM, CDR2 ANQGSEA. The ends were cut back, 3 bases at V and 3 bases at J, with 9 bases in the middle. The CDR3 here is CSVEGKNYEQYF. The CDR3 DNA reads TGCAGCGTTGAGGGAAAAAACTACGAGCAGTACTTC.

This chain joins TRBV5-4 and TRBJ2-5; D is perhaps TRBD2 (6 bases). Trimming pared 2 bases from V and 2 bases from J, leaving 10 bases between. Germline-derived CDR1 and CDR2 are SGHNT and YYREEE (reference sequence). The CDR3 loop spans 14 amino acids. CDR3 sequence (DNA): TGTGCCAGCAGCTTAGCGGGCCCACAAGAGACCCAGTACTTC. It is translated as CASSLAGPQETQYF.

The chain combines TRBV6-6 with TRBJ2-4; D gene ambiguous. V was trimmed by 3 bases and J by 0 bases, leaving 12 bases between them. CDR3 size: 16 residues. CDR1 and CDR2 (germline): MNHNY, SVGAGI (reference sequence). CDR3 protein: CASSYLAVIAKNIQYF. In DNA, the CDR3 is TGTGCCAGCAGTTATCTGGCGGTTATAGCCAAAAACATTCAGTACTTC.

The V gene is TRBV9, the J gene TRBJ2-7, with 9 bases lining up with TRBD2. Germline V gene data show CDR1 as SGDLS and CDR2 as YYNGEE. This CDR3 region has 15 residues. V lost 0 bases to trimming and J lost 4 bases; unmatched junction nucleotides: 5. This chain's CDR3 is CASSVGGTSPYEQYF. The CDR3 DNA reads TGTGCCAGCAGCGTAGGAGGGACTAGCCCGTACGAGCAGTACTTC.

The chain joins TRBV11-1 to TRBJ2-3, with TRBD2 identical over 15 bases. The CDR3 contains 17 residues. The germline gives CDR1 SGHAT, CDR2 FQDESV (reference sequence). V shed 5 bases and J 4 bases; nucleotides not matched to a gene: 7. The CDR3 DNA reads TGTGCCAGCAGCATCGGTGGACTAGCGGGAGGGGCAGATACGCAGTATTTT. Protein product: CASSIGGLAGGADTQYF.

This clone has a handful of counts. This chain joins TRBV6-1 and TRBJ2-3; tentative D call: TRBD1 (5 bases). Trimming removed 3 bases at V and 1 base at J, with 17 bases between. The CDR3 sequence is 17 residues long. Germline CDR1 and CDR2: MNHNS and SASEGT. The CDR3 reads CASSDDIRVRGTDTQYF. For the CDR3, the DNA is TGTGCCAGCAGTGACGACATCAGGGTCCGGGGCACAGATACGCAGTATTTT.

V usage is TRBV10-1 and J usage is TRBJ2-6; D unclear. The CDR3 is 17 residues long. Germline CDR1 reads WNHNN; CDR2 reads SYGVQD (reference sequence). The ends were cut back, 3 bases at V and 1 base at J, with 13 bases in the middle. CDR3 in amino acids: CASSDGRYESGANVLTF. Here the CDR3 DNA reads TGCGCCAGCAGTGACGGTCGGTACGAGTCTGGGGCCAACGTCCTGACTTTC.

The chain uses TRBV5-4 and TRBJ2-2, with TRBD1 matching 9 bases. V lost 3 bases and J lost 4; bases outside the gene matches: 7. The CDR3 covers 16 residues. The germline V gene has CDR1 SGHNT and CDR2 YYREEE (reference sequence). The CDR3 coding sequence is TGTGCCAGCAGCTCCCGGGACAGGGCTTCCACCGGGGAGCTGTTTTTT. Translating it yields CASSSRDRASTGELFF.

For the CDR3, the DNA is TGCAGCGAGCGGTGCACAGATACGCAGTATTTT. Protein: CSERCTDTQYF. The J gene is TRBJ2-3, the V gene TRBV20-1; D possibly corresponds to TRBD2 (5 bases). From germline, CDR1 is DFQATT and CDR2 SNEGSKA (reference sequence). This CDR3 spans 11 amino acids.

This clone was seen more than once but under ten times. The chain is built from TRBV4-2 and TRBJ2-4; 14 nucleotides align to TRBD2. This CDR3 is 17 amino acids long. Germline CDR1 and CDR2: LGHNA and YNFKEQ. Unmatched junction bases numbered 7, after V lost 4 bases and J lost 5 bases. CDR3 DNA: TGTGCCAGCAGCCCTGGGACTAGCGGGAGAGGGCAAAACATTCAGTACTTC. It translates to CASSPGTSGRGQNIQYF.

The chain recombines TRBV4-1 with TRBJ2-1; the D gene could be TRBD1 or TRBD2 (5 bases each). The germline CDR1 and CDR2 sequences are MGHRA and YSYEKL. This CDR3 region has 17 residues. Trimming took 7 bases from V and 8 from J, leaving 27 bases between them. The DNA of the CDR3 is TGCGCCAGCACCTTACGGGGCCCGGGAAACTTAAAGGATGAGCAGTTCTTC. Translating it yields CASTLRGPGNLKDEQFF.

V gene TRBV28 combines with J gene TRBJ1-1; D not certain. V was clipped by 3 bases and J by 7 bases, with 27 bases between them. From germline, CDR1 is MDHEN and CDR2 SYDVKM. The length of the CDR3 is 18 residues. This CDR3 is CASSLDLGRPNTSLEAFF. The CDR3 bases are TGTGCCAGCAGTTTGGATCTGGGCAGGCCCAATACGTCCCTTGAAGCTTTCTTT.

The chain has TRBV5-1 and TRBJ1-3; unclear D gene. The CDR3 consists of 14 residues. The V and J ends lost 3 bases and 4 bases respectively, with 11 bases between them. The germline CDR1 and CDR2 sequences are SGHRS and YFSETQ. CDR3 protein: CASSWREPGNTIYF. CDR3 bases: TGCGCCAGCAGCTGGCGGGAGCCGGGAAACACCATATATTTT.

The genes are TRBV7-9 and TRBJ1-1; D is possibly TRBD1 (6 bases). Germline CDR1 and CDR2: SEHNR and FQNEAQ (reference sequence). The length of the CDR3 is 13 residues. Trimming took off 3 bases at V and 1 base at J, with 6 bases between the two ends. The CDR3 protein is CASSLDRNTEAFF. The CDR3 coding sequence is TGTGCCAGCAGCTTGGACAGGAACACTGAAGCTTTCTTT.

The J gene is TRBJ1-5, the V gene TRBV27; the D is unclear. Germline lookup yields CDR1 MNHEY and CDR2 SMNVEV (reference sequence). With 6 bases removed from V and 10 bases from J, the gap between germline ends came to 19 bases. The CDR3 length is 14 residues. CDR3 loop: CASSIEGNGGPQHF. The CDR3 nucleotides read TGTGCCAGCAGCATAGAGGGCAATGGAGGCCCCCAGCATTTT.